This T cell receptor (beta chain) was obtained from a study of blood T cell repertoires in COVID-19. Here immunoSEQ multiplex PCR was the method, and the copy in TCRdb shows in-frame clones only, minus some. The profile shows fewer than 200,000 clones, 65% to 85% of them singletons. The CDR3 totals 12 residues. From germline, CDR1 is MNHEY and CDR2 SVGAGI. Deletions cut 6 bases from V and 8 bases from J, with 8 bases between. Input material: peripheral blood. This sequence originates from a man between 65 and 85 years old with active or convalescent COVID-19. This chain joins TRBV6-5 and TRBJ1-6, with a weak D call TRBD1 (5 bases). DNA of the CDR3: TGTGCCAGCAGCACGGGGGATTCACCCCTCCACTTT. Its protein product is CASSTGDSPLHF.